Given below is one T cell receptor (beta chain) in context. Its antigen has not been determined. Within one base of it there is no much larger clone, and no base qualities were kept. The cohort comprised around 690 healthy bone marrow donors. At the time of sampling, every cohort member was nominally healthy, though immune exposures that went unrecorded were likely present. The donor was CMV seronegative and belonged to the group of 352 seronegative cohort members. Each donor provided a peripheral blood sample, and peripheral blood mononuclear cells were used for TCR beta sequencing. Genomic DNA was extracted from the blood cell samples with the Qiagen DNeasy Blood Extraction Kit. This entry comes from a study of cytomegalovirus exposure and HLA in healthy donors (dated by TCRdb to between 2016 and 2019). As for the study more broadly: An earlier analysis of roughly 630 of the donors reported 250 to 300 Gb of sequence data and 120 million or so unique TCR beta sequences from roughly 180 million T cells. Around 300 gigabases of sequencing data and tens of millions of unique TCR sequences were included in an early release covering about 700 HLA-typed donors. Rather than drawing on any new phenotypic data, the later analysis identified candidate immune exposures from TCR beta sequences and the way those sequences occurred across donors. The study aimed to test whether cataloging public T cell receptors could reveal signatures of past pathogen exposure. A separate validation cohort of roughly 110 different subjects was used in addition to the roughly 670-subject first cohort. A later analysis re-analyzed previously published TCR beta repertoires from 600 to 850 donors and added high-resolution HLA genotyping to study TCR occurrence patterns. The study profiled the T cell repertoires of 550 to 700 subjects by immunosequencing and related them to cytomegalovirus serostatus. In an earlier analysis of roughly 580 of the donors, high-throughput TCR beta sequencing was used to judge whether each TCR beta V gene segment behaved as functional or pseudogenic. Alongside the repertoire data, information on donor age, sex, ethnicity and CMV serostatus was compiled. Of the 398 genotyped donors, about 84% fell in the genetic ancestry cluster associated with self-reported Caucasian donors. In a later genetic analysis, genome-wide SNP genotypes for about three fifths of the roughly 670 donors were used, and that subset was treated as a discovery cohort. The number of donors typed differed by locus, with roughly 620-630 for A, B, C, DRB1 and DQB1, roughly 520 for DQA1, 606 for DPA1, and some 470 for DPB1. Every discovery cohort repertoire had been produced on one sequencing platform. Five DR-DQ haplotypes were handled as single units for association and clustering because linkage in the cohort was strong. Among about 390 genotyped donors of the cohort, an average of approximately 240,000 unique TCR beta nucleotide sequences were sequenced per donor, 15% to 20% of them non-productive. Class I and class II HLA loci were covered by the typing at four-digit resolution. High-throughput TCR immunosequencing, statistical association of individual TCRs with disease status, and machine learning were combined to predict cytomegalovirus infection status.

The junction shows trimming of 4 bases on V and 6 bases on J, and the gene matches do not reach 12 bases of it. From cysteine to phenylalanine, the CDR3 is 16 amino acids long. The read is trimmed to its CDR3 DNA, 48 bases read in frame from base 1. The germline V gene encodes CDR1 MNHEY and CDR2 SVGAGI. Library preparation was by the immunoSEQ multiplex PCR assay. For the multiplex PCR, a mixture combining 60 forward primers for TCR Vbeta segments and 13 reverse primers for TCR Jbeta segments was used. The CDR3 region of rearranged TCR beta genes was amplified from genomic DNA by a multiplex PCR assay. The Illumina HiSeq System was used to sequence the amplified TCR beta libraries as 87-base-pair reads. In the paper's pipeline: A later analysis tallied roughly 76 million unique TCR beta chains across the approximately 670 repertoires, and 10 million to 11 million of those chains were shared by two or more donors. A nearest-neighbor algorithm error-corrected the raw reads and collapsed the reads into unique sequences, merging closely related sequences to remove PCR and sequencing errors. V, D and J gene segments were assigned by aligning CDR3 sequences to IMGT reference sequences. For a sequence to be retained, a match of at least six nucleotides to both a V gene segment and a J gene segment was required. A rearrangement was called productive if the CDR3 had no stop codons and remained in frame with V and J, and every other rearrangement was called non-productive. CDR3 was defined by IMGT convention, running from the second conserved V-encoded cysteine to the conserved J-encoded phenylalanine. The earlier analysis of more than 450 of the donors excluded sequences that lacked an unambiguous match to a single V gene segment. An earlier analysis of about 590 of the donors classified V segments as functional when productive rearrangements were above 56.7% and as segregating when the standard deviation between donors was above 5%. To diagnose cytomegalovirus status from the catalog of TCR beta chain sequences, a statistical classification framework was built. In a later analysis, TCR nucleotide sequences were compared against IMGT/GENE-DB human TR gene sequences so that V and J genes could be assigned. A later analysis assigned CDR3 sequences and most-parsimonious VDJ recombination scenarios with the TCRdist pipeline. In a later analysis, each TCR beta chain was defined by its CDR3 amino acid sequence together with its V-gene family, and reads lacking a unique V-gene family were excluded. A later analysis removed 592 highly shared, low-generation-probability nucleotide sequences to deal with suspected cross-contamination and a sequencing artifact. For each public chain, a later analysis derived a clonal expansion index from normalized ranks of inferred template counts within each repertoire. A later analysis computed generation probabilities with a VDJ recombination model fitted to out-of-frame rearrangements, and checked the results against IGoR. Hypergeometric tests were used in a later analysis to score TCR-TCR, TCR-HLA and TCR-CMV co-occurrence, with a repertoire-size bias correction applied to the TCR pairs. A later analysis estimated false discovery rates by permuting HLA or CMV assignments 20 times. In a later analysis, co-occurring TCRs were grouped with DBSCAN, and TCRdist sequence similarity was added when clustering was performed within HLA-allele-positive subsets. Repertoires with fewer than 30,000 or more than 120,000 public chains were left out of co-occurrence clustering, as were five repertoires with anomalous nucleotide sharing. Not all clones reach the TCRdb copy of this immuneACCESS table, which keeps in-frame sequences only. Checked studies attribute under half of the gap to unresolved V genes and leave the rest unexplained. The V and J calls and the clone size are those of that table, but D and trimming were determined from the DNA. A total of about 140,000 clones appear in this sample, 65% to 85% of them only once. Clones ranked in the top ten supply around 2.5% of the sample.

Results and caveats for the whole study, not just this receptor: A group of highly shared sequence variants was considered likely to be a technical artifact of the sequencing pipeline. A total of 164 TCR beta chains were listed by the study as associated with cytomegalovirus. While some public TCRs were present in many individuals, most TCR sequences turned up only very rarely across donors. A few of the identified cytomegalovirus-associated TCR beta chains were confirmed in vitro to be specific for cytomegalovirus antigens. In an earlier analysis of around 600 of the donors, most TCR beta V segments appeared in productive rearrangements about 87% or about 30% of the time, broadly matching IMGT annotations. In this cohort, only TCR beta chains were sequenced, and detectable features were limited by the absence of alpha or paired-chain data. In a later analysis, over 15,000 TCR beta sequences were associated with specific HLA alleles at a false discovery rate of 0.05. Presence/absence analyses assumed roughly uniform sequencing depth across donors, an assumption that may not hold. Several of the top co-occurrence clusters appeared to be linked to parvovirus B19, influenza, CMV and Epstein-Barr virus, according to a later analysis. Some IMGT-functional V segments, including TRBV6-2 and TRBV6-3, could not be told apart with the 87-base-pair reads, so those segments were excluded. In both the original and validation cohorts, the classifier was reported to diagnose cytomegalovirus status with high specificity and sensitivity. A later analysis found that most CMV-associated TCR beta chains appeared HLA-restricted, with HLA associations seemingly driven largely by CMV exposure. A further reported finding was that TCR beta sequences accurately predicted the HLA-A and HLA-B alleles for most subjects in the first cohort. Correlated functional status among segregating V segments might be attributable to linkage disequilibrium, but an unknown experimental factor could not be ruled out. An association between a missense DCLRE1C variant and V-gene and J-gene trimming of TCR beta chains was found in a later genetic analysis and replicated in an independent cohort. CMV serostatus was the only immune exposure information available for the cohort. Because HLA typing was unavailable for some donors at each locus, only the typed subset was used in association tests. In a later analysis, HLA-associated TCR beta chains showed more clonal expansion and lower generation probabilities than non-associated chains that were equally common. The earlier analysis of some 540 of the donors excluded around 17 rarely observed V segments, including chromosome 9 orphons, because counts were too low. A later genetic analysis reported fewer N-insertions in productive TCRs among donors in an Asian-associated ancestry cluster than the approximately 670-donor mean. The authors suggested that the approach could potentially be extended to other disease states and immunological phenotypes. In a later analysis, TCR association rates were found to vary across HLA loci, with the most associated TCRs seen for DRB1 alleles and the fewest for HLA-C alleles. Assigning TCR associations to individual alleles was difficult when HLA alleles, especially DR and DQ, strongly co-occurred.

Specimen: PBMCs. The TCR was taken from a man aged 45-65 years in good health and CMV-seronegative. The chain links TRBV6-5 with TRBJ1-3; 7 bases in the middle match TRBD1. For the CDR3, the sequence is CASSFTGEARPNTIYF. The nucleotide sequence reads as follows: TGTGCCAGCAGTTTCACAGGGGAGGCTCGGCCAAACACCATATATTTT.